This T cell receptor (beta chain) comes out of a study of a mutant IDH1 vaccine in newly diagnosed glioma. At the level of the study: Patients had received radiotherapy, temozolomide, or both previously, most receiving both.

The study, taken as a whole, reports: Induction of immune responses by the vaccine occurred in about 93% of patients.

V was trimmed by 5 bases and J by 7 bases, leaving 21 bases between them. CDR3 length: 16 amino acids. Germline CDR1 reads MGHRA; CDR2 reads YSYEKL. Only in-frame clones appear in the TCRdb table, and some are missing; sequencing was by immunoSEQ multiplex PCR. The data hold over 75,000 clones, with roughly 90% observed a single time. This clone has only one observation. The antigen is not known. Sample time point: baseline, week 1 (first vaccination visit). Treatment specified: pre-vaccination baseline after standard-of-care therapy. The astrocytomas were IDH1-mutant, ATRX-negative, and WHO grade 3 or 4.

The clonotype comes from a woman aged 45-60 years with glioma. The sequencing here drew on PBMCs, taken from a glioma patient treated with radiotherapy, temozolomide or both. The chain uses TRBV4-1 and TRBJ2-1, with D perhaps assigned TRBD1 or TRBD2 (5 bases each). DNA of the CDR3: TGCGCCAGCAGCACCCCCGGACTCGGGAAGGGGAATGAGCAGTTCTTC. This sequence encodes CASSTPGLGKGNEQFF.